This TCR beta chain was recorded in a study of OX40 agonist ivuxolimab in advanced cancers. Sequencing used immunoSEQ multiplex PCR; TCRdb keeps in-frame clones, though not all of them. The sample has 34,000 or so clones, approximately 87% seen once. This CDR3 has 16 amino acids. The germline V gene has CDR1 SGHAT and CDR2 FQNNGV. V was cut by 4 bases and J by 10 bases, with 22 bases left in between. The chain is built from TRBV11-2 and TRBJ1-4; no firm D call. The sample consisted of CD4+ or CD8+ T cells sorted from blood, taken in a trial of the OX40 agonist ivuxolimab. The receptor was isolated from an adult with an advanced solid tumor such as melanoma, head and neck, liver or kidney cancer. CDR3 region: CASSSTLEIGERKLFF. CDR3 DNA: TGTGCCAGCAGCTCTACTCTAGAAATCGGCGAAAGAAAACTGTTTTTT.